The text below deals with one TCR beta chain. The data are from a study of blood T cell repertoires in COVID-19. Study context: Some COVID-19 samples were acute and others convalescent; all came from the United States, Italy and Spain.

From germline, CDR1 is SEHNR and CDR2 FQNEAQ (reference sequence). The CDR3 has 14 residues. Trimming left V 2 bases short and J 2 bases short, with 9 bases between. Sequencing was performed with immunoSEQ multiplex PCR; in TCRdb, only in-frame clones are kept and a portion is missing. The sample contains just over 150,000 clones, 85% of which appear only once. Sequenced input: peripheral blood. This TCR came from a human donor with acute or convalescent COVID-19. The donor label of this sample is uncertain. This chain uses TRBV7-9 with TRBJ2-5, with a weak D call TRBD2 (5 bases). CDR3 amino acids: CASSLYGEQETQYF. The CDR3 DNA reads TGTGCCAGCAGCTTATACGGGGAACAAGAGACCCAGTACTTC.